This T cell receptor (beta chain) was found in a study of T cell changes during pregnancy in multiple sclerosis. This CDR3 is 13 amino acids long. The germline V and J ends were trimmed by 4 bases and 3 bases, with 6 bases remaining between them. CDR1 and CDR2 (germline): LNHDA, SQIVND (reference sequence). Clones were sequenced by immunoSEQ multiplex PCR, and TCRdb holds only the in-frame ones, with some missing. Among under 65,000 clones listed, nearly 95% were seen once. The sequence was obtained from a female donor with multiple sclerosis, enrolled in a pregnancy study. Sample: CD4+ T cells from peripheral blood mononuclear cells, taken in the third trimester of pregnancy. The chain couples TRBV19 to TRBJ1-4; D unclear. The CDR3 bases are TGTGCCAGTAGTAACCCAGCTAATGAAAAACTGTTTTTT. This sequence encodes CASSNPANEKLFF.